The clone carrying this T cell receptor (beta chain) showed up just a few times. The data stem from a study of early T cells in non-severe SARS-CoV-2 infection. TCRdb passed the 5' RACE reads through MiXCR, listing each CDR3 protein once. The sample consists of about 60,000 distinct CDR3 sequences, 11% of them appearing once. V was shortened by 0 bases and J by 0 bases, with 14 bases between the two germline ends. Per germline, CDR1 SGHAT and CDR2 FQNNGV. The CDR3 spans 17 residues. This chain connects TRBV11-2 to TRBJ1-1; no definite D call. Sequencing used whole blood, obtained at baseline. This clonotype was sampled from an adult who was a healthcare worker with PCR-confirmed SARS-CoV-2 infection or an uninfected control (not recorded which). The CDR3 loop reads CASSLDRARQLNTEAFF. CDR3 nucleotide sequence: TGTGCCAGCAGCTTAGATCGGGCTAGGCAGTTGAACACTGAAGCTTTCTTT. Full variable domain (rest looked up from reference TRBV11-2 and TRBJ1-1): EAGVAQSPRYKIIEKRQSVAFWCNPISGHATLYWYQQILGQGPKLLIQFQNNGVVDDSQLPKDRFSAERLKGVDSTLKIQPAKLEDSAVYLCASSLDRARQLNTEAFFGQGTRLTVV.